This TCR beta chain emerged from a study of T cell changes during pregnancy in multiple sclerosis. CDR3 size: 13 residues. Germline-derived CDR1 and CDR2 are SNHLY and FYNNEI. With V trimmed by 6 bases and J by 8 bases, 6 bases remained unmatched. Assay used: immunoSEQ multiplex PCR; TCRdb lists only in-frame clones, some missing. The sample holds under 110,000 clones; 85% to 95% are singletons and the top ten take 1.5% to 2%. Material: peripheral blood, obtained after pregnancy. The rearrangement links TRBV2 to TRBJ1-2; 10 positions agree with TRBD1. This sequence was found in a female donor with multiple sclerosis, enrolled in a pregnancy study. CDR3 in amino acids: CASSRDRGRGYTF. The DNA of the CDR3 is TGTGCCAGCAGCAGGGACAGGGGCAGAGGCTACACCTTC.